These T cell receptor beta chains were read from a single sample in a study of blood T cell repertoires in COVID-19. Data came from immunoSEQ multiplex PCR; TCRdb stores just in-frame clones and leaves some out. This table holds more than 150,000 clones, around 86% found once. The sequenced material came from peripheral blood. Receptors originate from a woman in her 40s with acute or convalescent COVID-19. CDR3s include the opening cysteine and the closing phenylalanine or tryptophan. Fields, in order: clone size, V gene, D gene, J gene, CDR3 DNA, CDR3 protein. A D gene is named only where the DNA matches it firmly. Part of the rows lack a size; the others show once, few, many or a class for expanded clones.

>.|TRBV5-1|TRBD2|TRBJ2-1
TGCGCCAGCAGTGGAGCAGCGGGAGGGCGGAATGAGCAGTTCTTC
CASSGAAGGRNEQFF
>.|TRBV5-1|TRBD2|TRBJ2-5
TGCGCCACGGGGCGGGGGAGCTCCCAAGAGACCCAGTACTTC
CATGRGSSQETQYF
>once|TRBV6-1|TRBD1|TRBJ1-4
TGTGCCAGCAGCGAAGGAACCGGGACAGCAAAGGAAAAACTGTTTTTT
CASSEGTGTAKEKLFF
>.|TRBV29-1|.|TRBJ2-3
TGCAGCGTTGAATGGCCCGGCACAGATACGCAGTATTTT
CSVEWPGTDTQYF
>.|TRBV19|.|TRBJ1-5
TGTGCCAGTAGTATGCAGACTCCCAATCAGCCCCAGCATTTT
CASSMQTPNQPQHF
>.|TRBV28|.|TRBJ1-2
TGTGCCAGCAGTGGGGGCAGGGAGATCTATGGCTACACCTTC
CASSGGREIYGYTF
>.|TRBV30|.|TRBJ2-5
TGTGCCTTCTCCCCGCGTCCGCAAGAGACCCAGTACTTC
CAFSPRPQETQYF
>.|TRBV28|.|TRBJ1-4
TGTGCCAGCAGTGGCGAGGGTAGCGCTGAGGAAAAACTGTTTTTT
CASSGEGSAEEKLFF
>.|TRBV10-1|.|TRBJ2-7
TGCGCCAGCGGGTTTAGTGCGGCTTCCTACGAGCAGTACTTC
CASGFSAASYEQYF
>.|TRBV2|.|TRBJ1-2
TGTGCCAGCAGTGATGTAACAGCTAACTATGGCTACACCTTC
CASSDVTANYGYTF
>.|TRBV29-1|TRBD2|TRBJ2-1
TGCAGCGGACAAGCGGGGAGTTCCTCCTACAATGAGCAGTTCTTC
CSGQAGSSSYNEQFF
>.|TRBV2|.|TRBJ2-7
TGTGCCAGCACTTACCGGGGGGCCGCCACCTACGAGCAGTACTTC
CASTYRGAATYEQYF
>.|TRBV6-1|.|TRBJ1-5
TGTGCCAGCAGTGAAGCGGGGAGCGGCAATCAGCCCCAGCATTTT
CASSEAGSGNQPQHF
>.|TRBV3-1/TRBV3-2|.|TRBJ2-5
TGTGCCAGCAGCCCCCAGGGGACGGGGGAGACCCAGTACTTC
CASSPQGTGETQYF
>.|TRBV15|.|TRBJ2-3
TGTGCCACCAGCAGAGGCCTAGACACAGATACGCAGTATTTT
CATSRGLDTDTQYF
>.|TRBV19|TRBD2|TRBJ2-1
TGTGCCAGTAGTATTTCTTCGGGCGGGAGCGGGGGGAATGAGCAGTTCTTC
CASSISSGGSGGNEQFF
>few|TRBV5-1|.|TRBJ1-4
TGCGCCAGCAGAAAAAACGACAGGAACAATGAAAAACTGTTTTTT
CASRKNDRNNEKLFF